One sample yielded the 3 T cell receptor beta chains listed below, sequenced in a study of T-cell memory formation after mild COVID-19. Each CDR3 protein gets one entry after TCRdb re-called the 5' RACE reads with MiXCR. The sample shows roughly 150,000 distinct CDR3 sequences, 10% to 15% of them seen only once. Sequencing was performed on PBMCs or a T cell subset sorted from them (not recorded which). These receptors originate from a man aged 18 to 29 who had mild COVID-19 (a few samples of this study predate the infection). Cell type and time point are not known.

This clonotype appeared a few times. V and J are TRBV19 and TRBJ2-2; 8 bases line up with TRBD1. The CDR3 runs to 13 residues. J gave up 5 bases and V 8 bases, and 4 bases lay outside the gene matches. The germline CDR1 and CDR2 sequences are LNHDA and SQIVND (reference sequence). CDR3 loop: CASGDRPTGELFF. Here the CDR3 DNA reads TGTGCCAGTGGGGACAGGCCTACCGGGGAGCTGTTTTTT.

This CDR3 is CASSLVGRMREQYV. In nucleotides, the CDR3 is TGTGCCAGCAGCCTAGTTGGCAGGATGAGGGAGCAGTACGTC. The genes are TRBV9 and TRBJ2-7; D gene uncertain. From germline, CDR1 is SGDLS and CDR2 YYNGEE. Trimming shortened V by 4 bases and J by 7 bases, and 18 bases separated the two germline ends. The CDR3 loop spans 14 amino acids.

This clonotype showed up just a few times. This chain links TRBV7-2 with TRBJ2-3; TRBD2 is a possible D gene (7 bases). CDR1 is SGHTA and CDR2 is FQGNSA in the germline V gene. The V end was cut by 3 bases, the J end by 5 bases, with 15 bases between. The CDR3 totals 15 residues. The CDR3 coding sequence is TGTGCCAGCAGCTTGATGGGGGGGCAGGGAGATACGCAGTATTTT. Residues: CASSLMGGQGDTQYF.